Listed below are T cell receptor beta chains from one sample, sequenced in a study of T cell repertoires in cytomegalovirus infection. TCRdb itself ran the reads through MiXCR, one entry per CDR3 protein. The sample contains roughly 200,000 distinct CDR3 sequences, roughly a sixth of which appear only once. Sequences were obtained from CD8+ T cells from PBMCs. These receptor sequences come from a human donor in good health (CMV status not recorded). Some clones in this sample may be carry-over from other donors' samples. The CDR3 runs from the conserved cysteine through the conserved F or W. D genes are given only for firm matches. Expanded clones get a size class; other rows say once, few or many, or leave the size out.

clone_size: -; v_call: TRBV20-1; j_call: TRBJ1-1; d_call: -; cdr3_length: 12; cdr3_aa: CSATGVGTEAFF; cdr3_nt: TGCAGTGCTACAGGGGTTGGGACTGAAGCTTTCTTT
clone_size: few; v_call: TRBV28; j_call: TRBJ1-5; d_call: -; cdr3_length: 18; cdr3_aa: CASTFRGRGRRSNQPQHF; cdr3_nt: TGTGCCAGCACCTTCCGAGGGAGGGGCCGCAGGAGCAATCAGCCCCAGCATTTT
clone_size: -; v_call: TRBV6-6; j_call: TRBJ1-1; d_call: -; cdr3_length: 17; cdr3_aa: CASSYPRNRVANTEAFF; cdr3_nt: TGTGCCAGCAGTTACCCTCGAAACAGGGTCGCGAACACTGAAGCTTTCTTT
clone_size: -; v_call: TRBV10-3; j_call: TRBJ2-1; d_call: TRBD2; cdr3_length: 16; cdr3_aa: CAISESTAGAYNEQFF; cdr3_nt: TGTGCCATCAGTGAGTCGACAGCGGGGGCCTACAATGAGCAGTTCTTC
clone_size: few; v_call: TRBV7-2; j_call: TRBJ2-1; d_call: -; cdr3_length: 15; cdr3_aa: CASSFNQFRGNEQFF; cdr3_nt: TGTGCCAGCAGCTTTAATCAGTTCAGGGGCAATGAGCAGTTCTTC
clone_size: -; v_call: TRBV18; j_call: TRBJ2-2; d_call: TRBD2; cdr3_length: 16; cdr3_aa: CASSPRYSGTDGELFF; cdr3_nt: TGTGCCAGCTCACCACGATATAGCGGGACCGACGGGGAGCTGTTTTTT
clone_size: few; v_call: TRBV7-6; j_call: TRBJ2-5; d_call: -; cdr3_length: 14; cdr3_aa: CASSQNRAEVTQYF; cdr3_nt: TGTGCCAGCAGCCAGAATAGGGCGGAGGTGACCCAGTACTTC
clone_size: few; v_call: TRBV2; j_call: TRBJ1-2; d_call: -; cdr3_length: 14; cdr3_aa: CASSERDIAYGYTF; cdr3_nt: TGTGCCAGCAGTGAAAGGGATATCGCGTATGGCTACACCTTC
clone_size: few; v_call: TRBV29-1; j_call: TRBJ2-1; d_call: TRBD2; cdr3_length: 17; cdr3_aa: CSVEGLAGGSSYNEQFF; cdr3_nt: TGCAGCGTTGAAGGTCTAGCGGGGGGCAGCTCCTACAATGAGCAGTTCTTC
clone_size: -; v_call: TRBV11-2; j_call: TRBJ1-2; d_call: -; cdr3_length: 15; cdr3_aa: CASSLGAEANYGYTF; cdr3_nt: TGTGCCAGCAGCTTGGGGGCGGAAGCTAACTATGGCTACACCTTC
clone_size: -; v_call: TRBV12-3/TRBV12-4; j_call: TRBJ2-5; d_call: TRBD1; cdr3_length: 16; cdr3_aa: CASSIPGQGIQETQYF; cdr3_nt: TGTGCCAGCAGTATCCCGGGACAGGGGATCCAAGAGACCCAGTACTTC
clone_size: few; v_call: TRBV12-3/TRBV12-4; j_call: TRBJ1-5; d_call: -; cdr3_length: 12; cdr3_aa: CASTELGKPQHF; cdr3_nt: TGTGCCAGCACCGAGTTGGGGAAGCCCCAGCATTTT
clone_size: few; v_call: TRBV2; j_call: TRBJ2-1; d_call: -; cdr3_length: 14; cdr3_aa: CASPGKRSVNEQFF; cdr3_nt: TGTGCCAGCCCAGGGAAAAGGTCGGTAAATGAGCAGTTCTTC
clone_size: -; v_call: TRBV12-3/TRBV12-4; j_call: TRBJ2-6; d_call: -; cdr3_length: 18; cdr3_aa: CATQGRTVKNSGANVLTF; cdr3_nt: TGTGCCACCCAGGGCCGGACAGTTAAAAACTCTGGGGCCAACGTCCTGACTTTC
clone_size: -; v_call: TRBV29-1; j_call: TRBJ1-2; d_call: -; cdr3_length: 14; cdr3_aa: CSVEAGRTNYGYTF; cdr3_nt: TGCAGCGTTGAGGCGGGACGCACCAACTATGGCTACACCTTC